The 10 T cell receptor beta chains given below trace back to one sample, sequenced in a study of tumor and adjacent non-tumor tissue in lung cancer. No cell sorting was done before RNA was extracted from the tissue. Three rounds of nested PCR, following a modified ARM-PCR protocol, produced the TCRbeta library. TCRdb re-called the multiplex PCR reads with MiXCR, one entry per CDR3 protein. This repertoire shows approximately 100,000 distinct CDR3 sequences, 60% to 80% found once; its top ten account for 37%. Sequencing was performed on lung tumor tissue. All receptors derive from a woman aged 60-75 years with non-small cell lung cancer.

A note on this clonotype: The junction and the germline gene differ at one end; a read error may be behind it. The CDR3 sequence is CSSSLDPGVYTETFF. In DNA, the CDR3 is TGTTCCAGCAGCTTAGATCCCGGCGTGTACACTGAAACTTTCTTT. The chain recombines TRBV11-2 with TRBJ1-1; no firm D call. The CDR3 contains 15 residues. Looked up from germline, CDR1 is SGHAT and CDR2 is FQNNGV.

V is TRBV11-2 and J is TRBJ1-2; possible D gene TRBD1, 5 bases. The CDR3 totals 13 residues. Per germline, CDR1 SGHAT and CDR2 FQNNGV. V lost 5 bases and J 11 bases, leaving 18 bases between the germline ends. The CDR3 loop is CASSVDSLEGYTF. CDR3 sequence (DNA): TGTGCCAGCAGCGTGGATAGTTTAGAGGGGTACACCTTC.

The sample holds many counts of this clonotype. This chain joins TRBV28 and TRBJ2-7; TRBD1 or TRBD2 may be the D gene (6 bases each). Looked up from germline, CDR1 is MDHEN and CDR2 is SYDVKM. V lost 6 bases to trimming and J lost 3 bases, with 12 bases between them. CDR3 length: 13 amino acids. CDR3 protein: CASRGGTLYEQYF. The CDR3 bases are TGTGCCAGCAGGGGCGGGACACTCTACGAGCAGTACTTC.

This clonotype appeared once. A much larger clone lies a single base off, so this may be a read error. The chain carries TRBV7-3 and TRBJ2-3; D is undetermined. The CDR3 spans 12 residues. The germline CDR1 and CDR2 sequences are SGHTA and FQGTGA. CDR3 nucleotide sequence: TGTGGCAGCAGCCAAGGGCAGGATACGCAGTATTTT. Encoded protein: CGSSQGQDTQYF.

Note on this clonotype: The junction departs from germline at one end; a sequencing error may be responsible. V usage is TRBV29-1 and J usage is TRBJ2-5; TRBD2 matches 11 bases. Germline V gives CDR1 SQVTM, CDR2 ANQGSEA. The CDR3 has 17 residues. For the CDR3, the DNA is TGCAGTGTTGACGGAGTCAGTAGCGGGAGGGCCCCGGAGACCCAGTACTTC. Amino acid sequence: CSVDGVSSGRAPETQYF.

This chain uses TRBV10-1 with TRBJ2-7; 9 bases are a match to TRBD2. Germline CDR1 WNHNN, CDR2 SYGVQD (reference sequence). This CDR3 is built from 15 residues. V lost 0 bases and J lost 0; bases outside the gene matches: 0. The DNA of the CDR3 is TGCGCCAGCAGTGAGTCTAGCGGGAGCTCCTACGAGCAGTACTTC. Protein: CASSESSGSSYEQYF.

This clonotype was observed a single time. This may stem from a read error, because a much larger clone lies one nucleotide away. V and J are TRBV4-1 and TRBJ2-7, with TRBD2 as a possible D gene (6 bases). The CDR3 covers 16 residues. Trimming cost V 0 bases and J 0 bases, with 12 bases left between them. Germline CDR1 MGHRA, CDR2 YSYEKL. CDR3 DNA: TGCGCCAGCAGCCAAGATTTGCCGGGAGACTCCTACGAGCAGTACTTC. Its protein product is CASSQDLPGDSYEQYF.

This clonotype has just a few counts. The chain combines TRBV28 with TRBJ2-1; TRBD1 matches 10 bases. The CDR3 consists of 18 residues. Germline-derived CDR1 and CDR2 are MDHEN and SYDVKM. V trimming: 4 bases; J trimming: 6 bases; junction bases outside the gene matches: 15. CDR3 DNA: TGTGCCAGCAGTTCCCCGGGACAGGGGACCCTTAATCCCAATGAGCAGTTCTTC. Protein: CASSSPGQGTLNPNEQFF.

This clonotype showed up just a few times. A read error may be the cause here, since a much bigger clone is one base away. The V gene is TRBV29-1, the J gene TRBJ2-5; D is unclear. V was trimmed by 4 bases and J by 7 bases, leaving 16 bases between them. This CDR3 spans 13 amino acids. Germline CDR1 is SQVTM and CDR2 is ANQGSEA. The CDR3 DNA reads as TGCAGCGTTGTAGGCGAAGGAGTTAGGACCCAGTACTTC. Protein sequence: CSVVGEGVRTQYF. The full variable domain, with the rest looked up from reference TRBV29-1 and TRBJ2-5, is SAVISQKPSRDICQRGTSLTIQCQVDSQVTMMFWYRQQPGQSLTLIATANQGSEATYESGFVIDKFPISRPNLTFSTLTVSNMSPEDSSIYLCSVVGEGVRTQYFGPGTRLLVL.

V gene TRBV4-1 combines with J gene TRBJ1-1, with D unresolved. The CDR3 consists of 16 residues. The germline V and J ends were trimmed by 3 bases and 5 bases, with 19 bases remaining between them. Germline V gene data show CDR1 as MGHRA and CDR2 as YSYEKL. The CDR3 is CASSHLLGRAVTEAFF. For the CDR3, the DNA is TGCGCCAGCAGCCATCTGTTGGGAAGGGCCGTAACTGAAGCTTTCTTT.